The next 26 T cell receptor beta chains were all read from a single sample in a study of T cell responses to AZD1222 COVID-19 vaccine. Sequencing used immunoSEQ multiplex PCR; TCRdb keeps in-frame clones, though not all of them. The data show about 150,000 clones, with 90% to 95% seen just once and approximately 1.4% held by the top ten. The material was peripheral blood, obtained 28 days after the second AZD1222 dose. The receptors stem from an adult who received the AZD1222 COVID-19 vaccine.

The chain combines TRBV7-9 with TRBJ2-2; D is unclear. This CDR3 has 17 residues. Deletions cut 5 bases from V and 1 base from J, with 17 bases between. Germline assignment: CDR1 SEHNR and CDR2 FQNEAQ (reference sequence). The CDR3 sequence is CASSPHGFVGNTGELFF. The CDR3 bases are TGTGCCAGCAGCCCCCACGGTTTCGTGGGGAACACCGGGGAGCTGTTTTTT. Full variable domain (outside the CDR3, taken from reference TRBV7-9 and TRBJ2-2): DTGVSQNPRHKITKRGQNVTFRCDPISEHNRLYWYRQTLGQGPEFLTYFQNEAQLEKSRLLSDRFSAERPKGSFSTLEIQRTEQGDSAMYLCASSPHGFVGNTGELFFGEGSRLTVL.

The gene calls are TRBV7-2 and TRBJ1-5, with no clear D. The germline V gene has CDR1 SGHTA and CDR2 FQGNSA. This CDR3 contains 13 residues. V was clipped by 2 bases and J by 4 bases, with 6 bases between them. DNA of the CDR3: TGTGCCAGCAGCTTATGGCCGAATCAGCCCCAGCATTTT. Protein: CASSLWPNQPQHF.

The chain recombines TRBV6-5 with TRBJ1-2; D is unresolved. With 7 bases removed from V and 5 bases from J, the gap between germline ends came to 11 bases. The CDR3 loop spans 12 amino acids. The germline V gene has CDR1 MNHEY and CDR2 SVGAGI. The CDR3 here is CASTGLKYGYTF. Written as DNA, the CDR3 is TGTGCCAGCACTGGACTGAAGTATGGCTACACCTTC.

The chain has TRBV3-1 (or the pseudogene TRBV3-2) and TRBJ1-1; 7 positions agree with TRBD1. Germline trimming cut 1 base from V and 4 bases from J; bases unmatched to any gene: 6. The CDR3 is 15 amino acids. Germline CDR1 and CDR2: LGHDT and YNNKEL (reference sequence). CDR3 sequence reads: CASSQGQGLGTEAFF. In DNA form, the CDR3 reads TGTGCCAGCAGCCAAGGACAGGGACTTGGCACTGAAGCTTTCTTT.

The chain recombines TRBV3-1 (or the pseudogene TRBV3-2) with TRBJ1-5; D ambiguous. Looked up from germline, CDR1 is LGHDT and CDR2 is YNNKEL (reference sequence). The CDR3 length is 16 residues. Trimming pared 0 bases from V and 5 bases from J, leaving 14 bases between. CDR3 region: CASSQDWWGSDQPQHF. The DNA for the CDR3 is TGTGCCAGCAGCCAAGATTGGTGGGGAAGCGATCAGCCCCAGCATTTT.

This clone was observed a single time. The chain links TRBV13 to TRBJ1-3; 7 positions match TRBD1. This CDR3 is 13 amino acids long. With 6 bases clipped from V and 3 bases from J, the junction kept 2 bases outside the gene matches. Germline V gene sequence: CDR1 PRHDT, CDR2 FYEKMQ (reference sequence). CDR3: CASRGGGGNTIYF. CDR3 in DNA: TGTGCCAGCAGAGGGGGCGGTGGAAACACCATATATTTT.

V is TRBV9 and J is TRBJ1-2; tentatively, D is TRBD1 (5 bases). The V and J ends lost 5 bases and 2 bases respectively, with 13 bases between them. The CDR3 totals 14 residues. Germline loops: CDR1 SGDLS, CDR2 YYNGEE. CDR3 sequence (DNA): TGTGCCAGCAGACTAGGAGGGGCCAACTATGGCTACACCTTC. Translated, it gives CASRLGGANYGYTF.

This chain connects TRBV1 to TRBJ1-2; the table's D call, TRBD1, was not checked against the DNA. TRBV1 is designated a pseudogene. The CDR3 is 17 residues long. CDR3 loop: CTSTLGPQGPPSYGYTF. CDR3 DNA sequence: TGCACCAGCACCCTAGGCCCACAGGGCCCCCCTAGCTATGGCTACACCTTC.

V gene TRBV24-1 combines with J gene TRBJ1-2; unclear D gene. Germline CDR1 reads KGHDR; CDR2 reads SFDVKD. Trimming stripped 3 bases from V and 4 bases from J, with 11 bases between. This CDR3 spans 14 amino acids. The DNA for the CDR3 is TGTGCCACCAGTGATCCCAGAAACCTCTATGGCTACACCTTC. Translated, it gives CATSDPRNLYGYTF.

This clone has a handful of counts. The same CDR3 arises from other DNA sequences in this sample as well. The CDR3 spells CASSSTGRNTEAFF. CDR3 DNA: TGTGCCAGCAGTTCGACAGGGAGGAACACTGAAGCTTTCTTT. The chain has TRBV27 and TRBJ1-1; 7 bases map to TRBD1. V shed 4 bases, J shed 1 base, and the junction held 3 bases outside the gene matches. CDR3 size: 14 residues. Germline CDR1 reads MNHEY; CDR2 reads SMNVEV (reference sequence).

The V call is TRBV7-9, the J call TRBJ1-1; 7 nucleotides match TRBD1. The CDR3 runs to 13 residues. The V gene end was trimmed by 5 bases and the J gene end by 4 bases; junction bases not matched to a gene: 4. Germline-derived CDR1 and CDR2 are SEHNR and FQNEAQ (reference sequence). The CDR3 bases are TGTGCCAGCAGCAATGCAGGGGGCACTGAAGCTTTCTTT. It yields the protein CASSNAGGTEAFF.

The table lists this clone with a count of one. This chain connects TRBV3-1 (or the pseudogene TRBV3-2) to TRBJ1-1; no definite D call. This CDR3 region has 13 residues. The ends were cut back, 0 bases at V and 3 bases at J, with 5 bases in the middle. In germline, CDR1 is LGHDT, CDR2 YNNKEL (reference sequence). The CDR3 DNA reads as TGTGCCAGCAGCCAAGACCGGGACACTGAAGCTTTCTTT. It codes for CASSQDRDTEAFF.

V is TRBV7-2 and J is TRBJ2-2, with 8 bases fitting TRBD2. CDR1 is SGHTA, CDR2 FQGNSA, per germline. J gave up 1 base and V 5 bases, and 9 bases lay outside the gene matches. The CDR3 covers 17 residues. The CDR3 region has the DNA TGTGCCAGCAGCGCAAAAGGACTAGCCGTGAACACCGGGGAGCTGTTTTTT. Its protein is CASSAKGLAVNTGELFF.

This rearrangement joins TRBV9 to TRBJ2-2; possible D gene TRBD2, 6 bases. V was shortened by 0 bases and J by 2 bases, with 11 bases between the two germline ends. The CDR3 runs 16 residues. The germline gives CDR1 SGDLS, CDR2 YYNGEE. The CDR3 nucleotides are TGTGCCAGCAGCGTAGCTACTAGCCCTAACACCGGGGAGCTGTTTTTT. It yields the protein CASSVATSPNTGELFF.

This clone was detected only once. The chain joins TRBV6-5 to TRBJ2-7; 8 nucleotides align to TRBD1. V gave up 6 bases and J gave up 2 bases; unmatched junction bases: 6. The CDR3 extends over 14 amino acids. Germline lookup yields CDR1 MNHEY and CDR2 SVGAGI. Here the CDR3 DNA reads TGTGCCAGCAGCCTCGGGACAGGTGCCTACGAGCAGTACTTC. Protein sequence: CASSLGTGAYEQYF.

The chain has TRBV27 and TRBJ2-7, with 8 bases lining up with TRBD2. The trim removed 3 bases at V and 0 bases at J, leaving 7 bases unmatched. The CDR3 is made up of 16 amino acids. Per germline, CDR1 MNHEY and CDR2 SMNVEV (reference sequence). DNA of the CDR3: TGTGCCAGCAGTTTTTCGGGCGGGGGGCCCTCCTACGAGCAGTACTTC. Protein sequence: CASSFSGGGPSYEQYF.

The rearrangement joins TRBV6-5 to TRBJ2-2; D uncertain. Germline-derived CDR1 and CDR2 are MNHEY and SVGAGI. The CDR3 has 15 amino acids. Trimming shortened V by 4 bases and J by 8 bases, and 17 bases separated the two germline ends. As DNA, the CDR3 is TGTGCCAGCAGTTCAAGCCAGACCTGGCGGGGGGAGCTGTTTTTT. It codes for CASSSSQTWRGELFF.

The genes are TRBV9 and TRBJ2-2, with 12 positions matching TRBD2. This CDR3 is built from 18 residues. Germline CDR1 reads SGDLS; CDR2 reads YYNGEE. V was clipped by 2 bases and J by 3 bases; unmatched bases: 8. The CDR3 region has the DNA TGTGCCAGCAGCGTCGGACCTAGCGGGAGGGGGTACACCGGGGAGCTGTTTTTT. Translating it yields CASSVGPSGRGYTGELFF. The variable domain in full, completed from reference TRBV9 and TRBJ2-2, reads DSGVTQTPKHLITATGQRVTLRCSPRSGDLSVYWYQQSLDQGLQFLIQYYNGEERAKGNILERFSAQQFPDLHSELNLSSLELGDSALYFCASSVGPSGRGYTGELFFGEGSRLTVL.

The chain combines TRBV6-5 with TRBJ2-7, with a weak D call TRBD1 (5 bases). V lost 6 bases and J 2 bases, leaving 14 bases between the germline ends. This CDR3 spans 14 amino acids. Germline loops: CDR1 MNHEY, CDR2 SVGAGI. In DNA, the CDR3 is TGTGCCAGCAGGGACACTATCCCCCCCTACGAGCAGTACTTC. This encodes CASRDTIPPYEQYF.

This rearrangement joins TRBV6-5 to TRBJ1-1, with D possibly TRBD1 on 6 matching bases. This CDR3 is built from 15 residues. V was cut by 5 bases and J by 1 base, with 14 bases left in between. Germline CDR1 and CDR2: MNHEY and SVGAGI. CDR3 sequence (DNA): TGTGCCAGCAGTCCGACGGGACATTCGAACACTGAAGCTTTCTTT. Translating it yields CASSPTGHSNTEAFF.

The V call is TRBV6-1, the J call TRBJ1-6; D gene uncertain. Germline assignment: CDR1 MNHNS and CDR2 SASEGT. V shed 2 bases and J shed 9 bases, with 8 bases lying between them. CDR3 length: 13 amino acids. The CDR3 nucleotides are TGTGCCAGCAGTGAAAATGACGGTTCACCCCTCCACTTT. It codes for CASSENDGSPLHF.

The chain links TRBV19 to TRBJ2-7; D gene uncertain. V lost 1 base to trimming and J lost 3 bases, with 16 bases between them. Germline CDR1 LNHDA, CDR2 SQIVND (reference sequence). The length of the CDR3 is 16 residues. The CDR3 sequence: CASSIGSFGRSYEQYF. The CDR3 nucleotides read TGTGCCAGTAGTATAGGTTCTTTCGGCAGGAGCTACGAGCAGTACTTC.

The DNA for the CDR3 is TGTGCCAGCAGTCAAACACGGGAGTTAGAAGAGACCCAGTACTTC. Translated: CASSQTRELEETQYF. The chain employs TRBV13 and TRBJ2-5; the D gene is possibly TRBD2 (6 bases). This CDR3 contains 15 residues. Germline values: CDR1 PRHDT, CDR2 FYEKMQ (reference sequence). The ends were cut back, 6 bases at V and 3 bases at J, with 17 bases in the middle.

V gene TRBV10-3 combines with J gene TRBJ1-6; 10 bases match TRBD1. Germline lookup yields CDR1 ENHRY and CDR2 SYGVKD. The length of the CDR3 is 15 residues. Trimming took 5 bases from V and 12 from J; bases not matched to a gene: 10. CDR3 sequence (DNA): TGTGCCATCAGTATGACGACAGGGGGCGCCGGACCCCTCCACTTT. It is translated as CAISMTTGGAGPLHF.

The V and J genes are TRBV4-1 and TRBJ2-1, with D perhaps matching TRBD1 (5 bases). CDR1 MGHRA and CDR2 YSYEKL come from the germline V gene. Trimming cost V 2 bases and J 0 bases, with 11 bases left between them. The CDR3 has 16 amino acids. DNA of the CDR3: TGCGCCAGCAGCCAAATCGACAGAAGCTCCTACAATGAGCAGTTCTTC. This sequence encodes CASSQIDRSSYNEQFF.

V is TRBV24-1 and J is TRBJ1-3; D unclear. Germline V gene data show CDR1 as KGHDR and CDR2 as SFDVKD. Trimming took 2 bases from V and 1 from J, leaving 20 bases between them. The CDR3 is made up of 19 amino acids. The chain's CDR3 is CATSDSTFLGDSSGNTIYF. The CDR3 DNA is TGTGCCACCAGTGATTCTACCTTCCTAGGCGATTCGTCTGGAAACACCATATATTTT.